Each of the 28 T cell receptor beta chains below was sequenced from the same sample in a study of cytomegalovirus exposure and HLA in healthy donors. PCR was performed using 60 Vbeta and 13 Jbeta primers. The method was immunoSEQ multiplex PCR; TCRdb's version includes in-frame clones alone and lacks a portion of them. The profile shows roughly 200,000 clones, 75% to 80% of them singletons. Sample: PBMCs. All receptors derive from a female donor in good health and CMV-seronegative.

The chain couples TRBV19 to TRBJ1-2, with D perhaps TRBD1 (6 bases). The germline gives CDR1 LNHDA, CDR2 SQIVND (reference sequence). The V gene lost 5 bases and the J gene lost 2 bases, with 15 bases spanning the gap. CDR3 length equals 15 residues. CDR3 DNA: TGTGCCAGTAGTCCGAGACAGGTATTCAACTATGGCTACACCTTC. It yields the protein CASSPRQVFNYGYTF. Variable domain in full (rest from reference TRBV19 and TRBJ1-2): DGGITQSPKYLFRKEGQNVTLSCEQNLNHDAMYWYRQDPGQGLRLIYYSQIVNDFQKGDIAEGYSVSREKKESFPLTVTSAQKNPTAFYLCASSPRQVFNYGYTFGSGTRLTVV.

This clone was detected only once. This sequence joins TRBV5-1 and TRBJ1-4, with TRBD1 matching over 8 bases. Germline CDR1 reads SGHRS; CDR2 reads YFSETQ. Germline trimming cut 6 bases from V and 4 bases from J; bases unmatched to any gene: 5. The CDR3 extends over 14 amino acids. The CDR3 here is CASTPRGRNEKLFF. CDR3 in DNA: TGCGCCAGCACGCCCAGGGGGCGTAATGAAAAACTGTTTTTT.

The DNA of the CDR3 is TGTGCCACCAGCAGGCAGGGAAATAGCAATCAGCCCCAGCATTTT. Protein sequence: CATSRQGNSNQPQHF. This rearrangement joins TRBV15 to TRBJ1-5, with a possible D match to TRBD1 (5 bases). V shed 3 bases and J shed 0 bases, with 9 bases lying between them. This CDR3 has 15 residues. The germline V gene has CDR1 LNHNV and CDR2 YYDKDF (reference sequence).

This sequence joins TRBV11-3 and TRBJ2-1, with 11 bases lining up with TRBD2. Germline CDR1 SGHNT, CDR2 YENEEA. This CDR3 has 15 amino acids. V lost 5 bases, J lost 4 bases, and 4 bases stayed unmatched. The CDR3 is CASSPGTSGYNEQFF. The DNA for the CDR3 is TGTGCCAGCAGCCCCGGGACTAGCGGTTACAATGAGCAGTTCTTC.

This sequence joins TRBV19 and TRBJ1-5; perhaps TRBD1 as D (5 bases). The CDR3 has 13 amino acids. Germline V gene lookup returns CDR1 LNHDA and CDR2 SQIVND (reference sequence). Trimming removed 1 base from V and 7 bases from J, with 8 bases in between. CDR3: CASSIAGDQPQHF. DNA for the CDR3: TGTGCCAGTAGTATAGCGGGGGACCAGCCCCAGCATTTT.

The chain employs TRBV7-9 and TRBJ2-2; D unclear. Germline loops: CDR1 SEHNR, CDR2 FQNEAQ (reference sequence). V lost 3 bases and J 0 bases, leaving 11 bases between the germline ends. The CDR3 totals 16 residues. CDR3 in amino acids: CASSFRTQANTGELFF. The CDR3 nucleotides read TGTGCCAGCAGCTTTCGCACCCAGGCGAACACCGGGGAGCTGTTTTTT.

CDR3 loop: CGSVLLAGVNEQFF. As DNA, the CDR3 is TGCGGGTCGGTTTTGCTAGCGGGAGTCAATGAGCAGTTCTTC. The rearrangement uses TRBV29-1 and TRBJ2-1, with TRBD2 identical over 10 bases. The CDR3 is 14 amino acids. In germline, CDR1 is SQVTM, CDR2 ANQGSEA.

The chain combines TRBV27 with TRBJ1-2; no clear D. Germline V gene lookup returns CDR1 MNHEY and CDR2 SMNVEV (reference sequence). Trimming cost V 7 bases and J 4 bases, with 16 bases left between them. This CDR3 has 14 amino acids. The CDR3: CASKFLASGYGYTF. CDR3 nucleotides: TGTGCCAGCAAGTTCCTCGCATCAGGCTATGGCTACACCTTC.

This clone was seen more than once but under ten times. The V call is TRBV30, the J call TRBJ1-3; tentatively, D is TRBD1 (6 bases). Germline CDR1 and CDR2: GTSNPN and SVGIG (reference sequence). V lost 3 bases to trimming and J lost 2 bases, with 8 bases between them. The CDR3 totals 13 residues. The DNA for the CDR3 is TGTGCCTGGAGCGCAGGGGCTGGAAACACCATATATTTT. Protein sequence: CAWSAGAGNTIYF.

This chain uses TRBV27 with TRBJ2-7, with D possibly TRBD2 on 7 matching bases. Trimming stripped 2 bases from V and 6 bases from J, with 8 bases between. Germline V lookup: CDR1 MNHEY, CDR2 SMNVEV (reference sequence). This CDR3 comprises 12 residues. CDR3 residues: CASSLRGGEQYF. As DNA, the CDR3 is TGTGCCAGCAGTTTAAGGGGGGGCGAGCAGTACTTC.

The rearrangement links TRBV9 to TRBJ1-1; D may be TRBD1 (6 bases). Germline loops: CDR1 SGDLS, CDR2 YYNGEE. Trimming took off 2 bases at V and 4 bases at J, with 15 bases between the two ends. This CDR3 region has 15 residues. The CDR3 nucleotides are TGTGCCAGCAGCGTCTACAGTTTGGGGGCCACTGAAGCTTTCTTT. Protein: CASSVYSLGATEAFF. Complete variable domain (other parts from reference TRBV9 and TRBJ1-1): DSGVTQTPKHLITATGQRVTLRCSPRSGDLSVYWYQQSLDQGLQFLIQYYNGEERAKGNILERFSAQQFPDLHSELNLSSLELGDSALYFCASSVYSLGATEAFFGQGTRLTVV.

This clone was detected only a few times. This chain links TRBV10-3 with TRBJ1-2, with D perhaps TRBD1 (5 bases). This CDR3 contains 13 residues. V shed 2 bases and J shed 8 bases, with 12 bases lying between them. In germline, CDR1 is ENHRY, CDR2 SYGVKD. In nucleotides, the CDR3 is TGTGCCATCAGTGAGGGGGACTTGGGAGGCTACACCTTC. Its protein is CAISEGDLGGYTF.

The genes are TRBV7-3 and TRBJ1-1, with D uncertain. This CDR3 spans 14 amino acids. Germline CDR1 reads SGHTA; CDR2 reads FQGTGA. The V end lost 2 bases, the J end lost 5 bases, and 12 bases lay between the germline ends. For the CDR3, the DNA is TGTGCCAGCAGCTTATTCGGGGAGTGGACTGAAGCTTTCTTT. It specifies CASSLFGEWTEAFF.

V gene TRBV5-1 combines with J gene TRBJ2-7; 10 bases are shared with TRBD1. Germline V gene data show CDR1 as SGHRS and CDR2 as YFSETQ. The CDR3 is made up of 14 amino acids. V was pared by 3 bases and J by 3 bases, with 3 bases of the junction left unmatched. CDR3 coding DNA: TGCGCCAGCAGCTCCCGGGACAGGGGCTACGAGCAGTACTTC. Amino acids: CASSSRDRGYEQYF.

The gene calls are TRBV7-2 and TRBJ2-5; tentatively, D is TRBD2 (5 bases). The germline gives CDR1 SGHTA, CDR2 FQGNSA. V lost 1 base and J 5 bases, leaving 11 bases between the germline ends. The CDR3 loop spans 14 amino acids. The CDR3 is CASSLVARGETQYF. CDR3 DNA sequence: TGTGCCAGCAGCTTAGTGGCCCGAGGGGAGACCCAGTACTTC. Combining the CDR3 with reference TRBV7-2 and TRBJ2-5 gives the whole variable domain GAGVSQSPSNKVTEKGKDVELRCDPISGHTALYWYRQSLGQGLEFLIYFQGNSAPDKSGLPSDRFSAERTGGSVSTLTIQRTQQEDSAVYLCASSLVARGETQYFGPGTRLLVL.

The V and J genes are TRBV6-1 and TRBJ2-7, with D tentatively TRBD2 (5 bases). Between the trimmed V and J ends, which lost 0 bases and 1 base, there was a span of 7 bases. The CDR3 is 14 amino acids. CDR1 MNHNS and CDR2 SASEGT come from the germline V gene. The CDR3 DNA sequence: TGTGCCAGCAGTGAAGCCCGGGGTTCCTACGAGCAGTACTTC. This encodes CASSEARGSYEQYF.

The chain uses TRBV5-4 and TRBJ1-1, with 9 bases that match TRBD1. The CDR3 length is 16 residues. Trimming removed 0 bases from V and 1 base from J; junction bases left unmatched: 4. The germline CDR1 and CDR2 sequences are SGHNT and YYREEE (reference sequence). DNA for the CDR3: TGTGCCAGCAGCTTGGGGGACAGGGCTGAGAACACTGAAGCTTTCTTT. It specifies CASSLGDRAENTEAFF.

This chain links TRBV19 with TRBJ2-2; tentatively, D is TRBD1 (6 bases). CDR1 and CDR2 (germline): LNHDA, SQIVND (reference sequence). The V end lost 4 bases, the J end lost 2 bases, and 14 bases lay between the germline ends. The CDR3 runs 16 residues. The CDR3 DNA follows: TGTGCCAGTAGTACGCGCGGACAGTTCAACACCGGGGAGCTGTTTTTT. This translates into CASSTRGQFNTGELFF.

This clone has only one observation. The J gene is TRBJ2-2, the V gene TRBV11-2; D gene uncertain. Per germline, CDR1 SGHAT and CDR2 FQNNGV. V gave up 0 bases and J gave up 4 bases, with 9 bases separating them. This CDR3 is built from 15 residues. The CDR3: CASSLEGATTGELFF. The CDR3 DNA reads TGTGCCAGCAGCTTAGAAGGAGCCACCACCGGGGAGCTGTTTTTT. Complete variable domain (other parts from reference TRBV11-2 and TRBJ2-2): EAGVAQSPRYKIIEKRQSVAFWCNPISGHATLYWYQQILGQGPKLLIQFQNNGVVDDSQLPKDRFSAERLKGVDSTLKIQPAKLEDSAVYLCASSLEGATTGELFFGEGSRLTVL.

This chain uses TRBV4-2 with TRBJ1-3; tentatively, D is TRBD1 (5 bases). The CDR3 length is 16 residues. Germline V gene data show CDR1 as LGHNA and CDR2 as YNFKEQ. V was trimmed by 0 bases and J by 2 bases, leaving 11 bases between them. The CDR3 here is CASSQEFRATGNTIYF. The CDR3 nucleotides read TGTGCCAGCAGCCAAGAGTTCAGGGCGACTGGAAACACCATATATTTT.

V is TRBV28 and J is TRBJ2-2; maybe TRBD2 (6 bases). Germline lookup yields CDR1 MDHEN and CDR2 SYDVKM. V lost 3 bases, J lost 6 bases, and 14 bases lay in between. This CDR3 contains 15 residues. The DNA of the CDR3 is TGTGCCAGCAGTTTGATTCCCGGGGGACCCGGGGAGCTGTTTTTT. Encoded protein: CASSLIPGGPGELFF. Complete variable domain (other parts from reference TRBV28 and TRBJ2-2): DVKVTQSSRYLVKRTGEKVFLECVQDMDHENMFWYRQDPGLGLRLIYFSYDVKMKEKGDIPEGYSVSREKKERFSLILESASTNQTSMYLCASSLIPGGPGELFFGEGSRLTVL.

The chain employs TRBV18 and TRBJ2-5; 7 nucleotides match TRBD1. Per germline, CDR1 KGHSH and CDR2 LQKENI. Trimming took 5 bases from V and 1 from J; bases not matched to a gene: 1. The CDR3 is made up of 13 amino acids. The CDR3 DNA is TGTGCCAGCTCAGGGACAGCCCAAGAGACCCAGTACTTC. Protein: CASSGTAQETQYF.

The J gene is TRBJ2-7, the V gene TRBV19; 9 nucleotides agree with TRBD2. Germline values: CDR1 LNHDA, CDR2 SQIVND (reference sequence). The CDR3 sequence is 15 residues long. Trimming at V came to 0 bases and at J to 4 bases, leaving 4 bases not matched to a gene. The chain's CDR3 is CASSIDAGGPYEQYF. The CDR3 bases are TGTGCCAGTAGTATAGACGCGGGAGGGCCTTACGAGCAGTACTTC.

With regard to this clone: Compared with germline, one end of the junction differs, possibly owing to a read error. The rearrangement links TRBV11-2 to TRBJ2-7; D may be TRBD2 (5 bases). CDR1 and CDR2 (germline): SGHAT, FQNNGV. This CDR3 has 16 residues. Written as DNA, the CDR3 is TGTGCCAGCACCAAAAGGGAGAAACTAAGCTCCTACGGGCAGTACTTC. This encodes CASTKREKLSSYGQYF.

J is TRBJ2-7 and V is TRBV28; TRBD2 might be the D (5 bases). CDR3 size: 13 residues. Germline V lookup: CDR1 MDHEN, CDR2 SYDVKM. V dropped 8 bases and J dropped 2 bases, with 13 bases sitting between them. CDR3 DNA sequence: TGTGCCAGCCGCACATCGGGGACCTACGAGCAGTACTTC. This gives the protein CASRTSGTYEQYF.

The chain joins TRBV5-6 to TRBJ1-6; 7 positions agree with TRBD1. V shed 4 bases and J 10 bases; nucleotides not matched to a gene: 8. Germline V gene sequence: CDR1 SGHDT, CDR2 YYEEEE. The CDR3 is 14 residues long. CDR3 DNA: TGTGCCAGCAGCGTCACAGGGGTGGGCTCACCCCTCCACTTT. It is translated as CASSVTGVGSPLHF.

The V gene is TRBV7-6, the J gene TRBJ2-3; TRBD2 matches 7 bases. J gave up 4 bases and V 4 bases, and 20 bases lay outside the gene matches. The germline gives CDR1 SGHVS, CDR2 FNYEAQ. This CDR3 is 19 amino acids long. The CDR3 nucleotides are TGTGCCAGCAGCTCCAAGGGGTCTGGGGGGGAGATGTTATCAGATACGCAGTATTTT. This codes for CASSSKGSGGEMLSDTQYF.

On this clone itself: Different DNA sequences within this sample yield the same CDR3. This rearrangement joins TRBV19 to TRBJ2-2, with 7 bases matching TRBD2. The J segment lost 1 base and the V segment lost 7 bases, leaving 6 bases of the junction unmatched. Germline V gene data show CDR1 as LNHDA and CDR2 as SQIVND (reference sequence). The CDR3 runs to 15 residues. DNA of the CDR3: TGTGCCAGTATGGGCCCGGGGGGGAACACCGGGGAGCTGTTTTTT. It yields the protein CASMGPGGNTGELFF.